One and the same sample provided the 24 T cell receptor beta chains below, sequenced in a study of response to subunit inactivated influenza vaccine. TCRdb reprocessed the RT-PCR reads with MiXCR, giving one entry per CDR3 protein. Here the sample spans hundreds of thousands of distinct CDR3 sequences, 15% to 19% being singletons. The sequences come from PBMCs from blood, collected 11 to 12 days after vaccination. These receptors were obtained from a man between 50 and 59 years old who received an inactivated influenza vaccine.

The CDR3 DNA follows: TGCGCCAGCAGCTTGGAACTAAGTCGAGGTGAGCAGTTCTTC. It is translated as CASSLELSRGEQFF. V and J are TRBV5-1 and TRBJ2-1; D is unresolved. From germline, CDR1 is SGHRS and CDR2 YFSETQ. The V and J ends lost 0 bases and 9 bases respectively, with 13 bases between them. This CDR3 spans 14 amino acids.

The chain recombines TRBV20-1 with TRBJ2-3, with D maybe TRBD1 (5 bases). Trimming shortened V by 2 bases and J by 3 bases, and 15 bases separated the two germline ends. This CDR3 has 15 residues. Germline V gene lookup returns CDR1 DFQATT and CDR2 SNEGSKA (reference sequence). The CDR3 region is CSARPPGMVTDTQYF. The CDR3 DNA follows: TGCAGTGCTAGACCTCCAGGGATGGTAACAGATACGCAGTATTTT.

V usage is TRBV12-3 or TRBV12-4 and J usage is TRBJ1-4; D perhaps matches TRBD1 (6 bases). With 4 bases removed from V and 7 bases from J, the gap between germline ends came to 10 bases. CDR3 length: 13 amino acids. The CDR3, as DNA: TGTGCCAGCAGTTCGTCAGGGGTTGAAAAACTGTTTTTT. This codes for CASSSSGVEKLFF.

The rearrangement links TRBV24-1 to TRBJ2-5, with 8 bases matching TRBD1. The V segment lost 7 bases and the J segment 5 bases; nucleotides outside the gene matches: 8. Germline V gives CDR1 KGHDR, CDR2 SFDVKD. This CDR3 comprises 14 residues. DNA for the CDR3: TGTGCCACCAGCTCAGGGGGCGGGCGGGAGACCCAGTACTTC. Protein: CATSSGGGRETQYF.

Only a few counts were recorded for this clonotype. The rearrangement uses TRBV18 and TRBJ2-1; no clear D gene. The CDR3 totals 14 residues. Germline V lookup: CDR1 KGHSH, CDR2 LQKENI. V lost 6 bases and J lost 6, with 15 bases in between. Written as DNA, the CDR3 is TGTGCCAGCTCCCCTGCGCTCAATGGCAATGAGCAGTTCTTC. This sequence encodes CASSPALNGNEQFF.

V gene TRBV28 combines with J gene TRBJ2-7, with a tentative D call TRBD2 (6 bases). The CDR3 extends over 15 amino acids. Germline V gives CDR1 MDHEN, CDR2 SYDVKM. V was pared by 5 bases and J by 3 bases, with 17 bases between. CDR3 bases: TGTGCCAGCAGTACAGAGACTAGGATTCTCTACGAGCAGTACTTC. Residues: CASSTETRILYEQYF.

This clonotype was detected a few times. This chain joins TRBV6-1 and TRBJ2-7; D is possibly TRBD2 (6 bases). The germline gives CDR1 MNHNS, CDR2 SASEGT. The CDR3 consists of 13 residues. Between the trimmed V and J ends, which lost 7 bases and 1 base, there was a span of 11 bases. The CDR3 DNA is TGTGCCAGCACGGTGGCGGGATCCTACGAGCAGTACTTC. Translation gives CASTVAGSYEQYF.

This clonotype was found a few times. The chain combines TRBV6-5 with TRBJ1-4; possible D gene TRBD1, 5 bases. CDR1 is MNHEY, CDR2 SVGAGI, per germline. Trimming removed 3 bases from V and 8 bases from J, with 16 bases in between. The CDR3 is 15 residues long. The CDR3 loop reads CASSYPPAGLEKLFF. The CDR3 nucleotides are TGTGCCAGCAGTTATCCACCGGCAGGGCTGGAAAAACTGTTTTTT.

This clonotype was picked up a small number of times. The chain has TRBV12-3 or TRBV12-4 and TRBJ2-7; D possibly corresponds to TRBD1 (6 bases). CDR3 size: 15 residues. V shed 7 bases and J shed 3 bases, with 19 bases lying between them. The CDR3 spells CASTYSGQRDYEQYF. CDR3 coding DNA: TGTGCCAGCACCTACTCCGGACAGAGAGACTACGAGCAGTACTTC.

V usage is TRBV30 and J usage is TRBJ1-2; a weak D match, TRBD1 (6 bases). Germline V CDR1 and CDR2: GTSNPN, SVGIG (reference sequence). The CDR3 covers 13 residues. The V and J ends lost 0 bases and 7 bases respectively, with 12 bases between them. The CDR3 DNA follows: TGTGCCTGGAGTGTATCCCGAGGGGGTGGCTACACCTTC. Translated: CAWSVSRGGGYTF.

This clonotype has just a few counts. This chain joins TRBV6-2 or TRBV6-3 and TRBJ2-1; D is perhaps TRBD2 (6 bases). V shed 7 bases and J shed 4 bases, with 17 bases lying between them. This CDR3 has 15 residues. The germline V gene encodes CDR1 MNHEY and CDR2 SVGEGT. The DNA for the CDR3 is TGTGCCAGCACCAATACGGCGGGGATTTACAATGAGCAGTTCTTC. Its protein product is CASTNTAGIYNEQFF.

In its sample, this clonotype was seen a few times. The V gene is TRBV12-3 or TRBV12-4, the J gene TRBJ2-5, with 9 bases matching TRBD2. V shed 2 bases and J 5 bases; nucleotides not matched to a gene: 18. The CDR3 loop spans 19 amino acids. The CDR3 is CASSLTKIYPTSGLETQYF. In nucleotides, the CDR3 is TGTGCCAGCAGTTTAACCAAGATTTACCCGACTAGCGGCCTCGAGACCCAGTACTTC.

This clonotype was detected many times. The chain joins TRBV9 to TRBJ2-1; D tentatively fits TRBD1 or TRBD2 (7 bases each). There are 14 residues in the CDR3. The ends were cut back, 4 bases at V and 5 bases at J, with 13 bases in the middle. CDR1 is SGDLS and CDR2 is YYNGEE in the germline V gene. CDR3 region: CASSPTGTNNEQFF. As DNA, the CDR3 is TGTGCCAGCAGCCCGACAGGGACTAACAATGAGCAGTTCTTC.

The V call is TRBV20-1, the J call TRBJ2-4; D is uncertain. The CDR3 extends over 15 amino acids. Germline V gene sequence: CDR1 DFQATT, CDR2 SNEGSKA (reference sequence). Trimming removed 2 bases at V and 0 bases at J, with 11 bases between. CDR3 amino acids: CSARLRDLAKNIQYF. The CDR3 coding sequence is TGCAGTGCTAGACTAAGGGATTTAGCCAAAAACATTCAGTACTTC.

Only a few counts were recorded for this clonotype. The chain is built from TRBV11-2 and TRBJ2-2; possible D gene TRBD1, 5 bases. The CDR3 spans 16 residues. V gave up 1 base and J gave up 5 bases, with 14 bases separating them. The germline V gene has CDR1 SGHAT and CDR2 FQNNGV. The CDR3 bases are TGTGCCAGCAGCTTAGTCAACAGGCCGAGGACCGGGGAGCTGTTTTTT. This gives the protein CASSLVNRPRTGELFF. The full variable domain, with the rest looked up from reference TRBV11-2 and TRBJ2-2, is EAGVAQSPRYKIIEKRQSVAFWCNPISGHATLYWYQQILGQGPKLLIQFQNNGVVDDSQLPKDRFSAERLKGVDSTLKIQPAKLEDSAVYLCASSLVNRPRTGELFFGEGSRLTVL.

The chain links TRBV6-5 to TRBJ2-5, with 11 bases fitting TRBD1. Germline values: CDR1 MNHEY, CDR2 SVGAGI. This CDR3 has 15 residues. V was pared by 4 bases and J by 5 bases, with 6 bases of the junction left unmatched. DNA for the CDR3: TGTGCCAGCAGTTTCCGGGACAGGGGGAAGGAGACCCAGTACTTC. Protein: CASSFRDRGKETQYF.

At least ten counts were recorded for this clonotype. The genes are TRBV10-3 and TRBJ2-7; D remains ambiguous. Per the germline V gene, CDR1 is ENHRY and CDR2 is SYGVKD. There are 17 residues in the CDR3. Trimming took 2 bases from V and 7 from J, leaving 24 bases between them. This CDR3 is CAISEPPSRAGDEEQYF. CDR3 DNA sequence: TGTGCCATCAGTGAGCCCCCCAGCCGGGCAGGCGATGAGGAGCAGTACTTC.

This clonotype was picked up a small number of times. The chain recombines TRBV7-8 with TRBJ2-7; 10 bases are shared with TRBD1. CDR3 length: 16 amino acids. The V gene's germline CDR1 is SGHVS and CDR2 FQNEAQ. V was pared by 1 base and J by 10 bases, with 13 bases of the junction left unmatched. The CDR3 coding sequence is TGTGCCAGCAGCTTAGGAAAGACAGGGGGCCTTAGATATCAGTACTTC. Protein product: CASSLGKTGGLRYQYF. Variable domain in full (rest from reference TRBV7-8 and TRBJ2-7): GAGVSQSPRYKVAKRGQDVALRCDPISGHVSLFWYQQALGQGPEFLTYFQNEAQLDKSGLPSDRFFAERPEGSVSTLKIQRTQQEDSAVYLCASSLGKTGGLRYQYFGPGTRLTVT.

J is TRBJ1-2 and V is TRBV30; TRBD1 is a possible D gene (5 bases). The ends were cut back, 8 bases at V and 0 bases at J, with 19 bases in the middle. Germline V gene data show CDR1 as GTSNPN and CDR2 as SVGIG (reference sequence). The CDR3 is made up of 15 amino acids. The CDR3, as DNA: TGTGCCCGCGGGGGGAGTCTCCTAGCTAACTATGGCTACACCTTC. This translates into CARGGSLLANYGYTF.

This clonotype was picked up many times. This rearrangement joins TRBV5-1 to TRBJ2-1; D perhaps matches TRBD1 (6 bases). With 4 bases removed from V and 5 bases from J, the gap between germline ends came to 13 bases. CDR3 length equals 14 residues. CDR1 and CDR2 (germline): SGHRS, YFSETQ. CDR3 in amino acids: CASSLWTDNNEQFF. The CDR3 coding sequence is TGCGCCAGCAGCCTGTGGACAGACAACAATGAGCAGTTCTTC.

In DNA, the CDR3 is TGTGCCAGCAGTTTAGGCCCGGGGAGTGGGCAAGAGACCCAGTACTTC. This translates into CASSLGPGSGQETQYF. V gene TRBV27 combines with J gene TRBJ2-5; maybe TRBD2 (5 bases). Trimming shortened V by 2 bases and J by 2 bases, and 15 bases separated the two germline ends. CDR3 length: 16 amino acids. Germline lookup yields CDR1 MNHEY and CDR2 SMNVEV (reference sequence).

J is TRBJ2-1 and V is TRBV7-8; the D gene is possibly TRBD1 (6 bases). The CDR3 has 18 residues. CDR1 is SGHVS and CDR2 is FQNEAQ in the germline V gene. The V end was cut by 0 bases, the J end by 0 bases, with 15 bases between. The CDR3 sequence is CASSLAEAGVRSYNEQFF. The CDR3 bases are TGTGCCAGCAGCTTAGCAGAGGCAGGGGTGCGCTCCTACAATGAGCAGTTCTTC.

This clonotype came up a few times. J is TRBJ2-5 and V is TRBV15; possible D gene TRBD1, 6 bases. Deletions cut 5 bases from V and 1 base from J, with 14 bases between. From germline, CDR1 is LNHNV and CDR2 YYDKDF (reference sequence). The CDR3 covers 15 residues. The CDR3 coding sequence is TGTGCCACCAGCTCCTATACGACAGGCCAAGAGACCCAGTACTTC. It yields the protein CATSSYTTGQETQYF. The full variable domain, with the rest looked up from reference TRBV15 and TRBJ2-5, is DAMVIQNPRYQVTQFGKPVTLSCSQTLNHNVMYWYQQKSSQAPKLLFHYYDKDFNNEADTPDNFQSRRPNTSFCFLDIRSPGLGDTAMYLCATSSYTTGQETQYFGPGTRLLVL.

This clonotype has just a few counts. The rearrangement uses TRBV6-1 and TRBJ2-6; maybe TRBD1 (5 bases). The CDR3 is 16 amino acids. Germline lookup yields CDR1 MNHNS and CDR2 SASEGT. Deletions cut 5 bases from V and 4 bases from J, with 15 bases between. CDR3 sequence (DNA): TGTGCCAGCAGTCAGCCCCAGGGCTCCGGGGCCAACGTCCTGACTTTC. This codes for CASSQPQGSGANVLTF.